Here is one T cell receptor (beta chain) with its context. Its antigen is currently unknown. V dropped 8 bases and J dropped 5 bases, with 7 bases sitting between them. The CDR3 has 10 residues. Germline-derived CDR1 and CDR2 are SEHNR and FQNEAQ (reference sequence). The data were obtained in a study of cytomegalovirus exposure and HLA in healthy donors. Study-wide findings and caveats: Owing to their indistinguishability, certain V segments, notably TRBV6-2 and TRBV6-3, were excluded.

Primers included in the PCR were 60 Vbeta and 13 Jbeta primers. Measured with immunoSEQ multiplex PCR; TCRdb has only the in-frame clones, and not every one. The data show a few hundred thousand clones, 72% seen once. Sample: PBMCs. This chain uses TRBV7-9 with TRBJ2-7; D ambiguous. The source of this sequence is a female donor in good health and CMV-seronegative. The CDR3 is CASPSDEQYF. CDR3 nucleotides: TGTGCCAGCCCTTCGGACGAGCAGTACTTC.